The source of this T cell receptor beta chain is a study of PD-1 blockade in classical Hodgkin lymphoma. Points from the study as a whole: Baseline TCR diversity was reportedly lower in newly diagnosed patients than healthy donors. Initiation of nivolumab under 1 year after ASCT led to exclusion of patients.

V lost 8 bases to trimming and J lost 1 base, with 11 bases between them. The V gene's germline CDR1 is SNHLY and CDR2 FYNNEI. This CDR3 comprises 13 residues. TCRdb's copy holds only in-frame clones and misses some; the assay was immunoSEQ multiplex PCR. The sample shows almost 100,000 clones, 80% to 95% of them seen only once. No patient escaped relapse after autologous stem cell transplantation, and brentuximab vedotin exposure varied. As regards this clone: Its matching antigen is unknown.

This clonotype originated in a human donor with classical Hodgkin lymphoma. The source was peripheral blood mononuclear cells (PBMCs), collected at baseline. J is TRBJ1-2 and V is TRBV2; D perhaps matches TRBD1 (5 bases). In DNA, the CDR3 is TGTGCCAGCGGGGCCGAATATAACTATGGCTACACCTTC. This encodes CASGAEYNYGYTF.